The sequence of this T cell receptor beta chain was determined in a study of shared clonotypes between healthy human individuals. Every donor, a Caucasian adult, lived in Nashville, Tennessee. The CDR3 is made up of 15 amino acids. From germline, CDR1 is MGHRA and CDR2 YSYEKL. V was shortened by 0 bases and J by 5 bases, with 13 bases between the two germline ends. The table lists this clone with a few counts. The antigen remains unidentified. The table came from immunoSEQ multiplex PCR; TCRdb's copy has only in-frame clones and leaves some out. The sample yields millions of clones, around nine tenths seen once. Notes on the study in general: What limited the represented genetic and exposure-history diversity was the small number of donors. Shared clonotypes: roughly 5% naive CD4, under 4% naive CD8, less than 2.5% memory CD4, approximately 0.4% memory CD8.

The chain recombines TRBV4-1 with TRBJ1-1, with D maybe TRBD1 (6 bases). This TCR was sampled from a young man in good health. The sample comprised naive CD4+ T cells sorted from blood. Subset reported: CD45RA+ positively selected. DNA for the CDR3: TGCGCCAGCAGCCAAGAAGCCCAGGGGAGGACTGAAGCTTTCTTT. It specifies CASSQEAQGRTEAFF.